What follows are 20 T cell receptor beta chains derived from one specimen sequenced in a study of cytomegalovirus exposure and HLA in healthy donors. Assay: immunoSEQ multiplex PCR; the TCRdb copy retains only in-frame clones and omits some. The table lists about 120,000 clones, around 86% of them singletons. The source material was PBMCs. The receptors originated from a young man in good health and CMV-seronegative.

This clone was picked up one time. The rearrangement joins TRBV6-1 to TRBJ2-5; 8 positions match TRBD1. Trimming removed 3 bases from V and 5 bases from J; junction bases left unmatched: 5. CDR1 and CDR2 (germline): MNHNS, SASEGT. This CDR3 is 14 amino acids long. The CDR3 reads CASSELDRGETQYF. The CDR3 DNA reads TGTGCCAGCAGTGAGCTAGACAGGGGCGAGACCCAGTACTTC.

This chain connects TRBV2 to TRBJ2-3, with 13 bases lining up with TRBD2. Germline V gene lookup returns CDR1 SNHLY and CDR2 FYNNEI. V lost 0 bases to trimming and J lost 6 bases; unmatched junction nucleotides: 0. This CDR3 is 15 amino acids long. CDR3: CASSEAGLAGDTQYF. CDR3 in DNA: TGTGCCAGCAGTGAAGCGGGACTAGCGGGGGATACGCAGTATTTT.

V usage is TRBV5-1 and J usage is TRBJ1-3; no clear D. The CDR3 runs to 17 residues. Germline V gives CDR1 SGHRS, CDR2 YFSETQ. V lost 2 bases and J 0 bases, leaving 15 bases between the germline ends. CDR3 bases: TGCGCCAGCAGCTTTAGTTCCGGGAAGAGCTCTGGAAACACCATATATTTT. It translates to CASSFSSGKSSGNTIYF.

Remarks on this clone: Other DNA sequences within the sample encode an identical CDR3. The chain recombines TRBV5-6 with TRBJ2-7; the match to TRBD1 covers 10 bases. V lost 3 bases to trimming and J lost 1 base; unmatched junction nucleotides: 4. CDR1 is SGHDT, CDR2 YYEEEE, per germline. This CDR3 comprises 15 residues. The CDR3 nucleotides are TGTGCCAGCAGCTGGGGGGGACAGGGGTCCTACGAGCAGTACTTC. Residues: CASSWGGQGSYEQYF.

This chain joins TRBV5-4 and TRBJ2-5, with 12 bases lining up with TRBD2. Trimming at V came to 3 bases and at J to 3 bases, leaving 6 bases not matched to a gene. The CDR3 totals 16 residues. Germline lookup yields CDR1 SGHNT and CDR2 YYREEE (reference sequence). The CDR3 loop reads CASSYPTSGGEETQYF. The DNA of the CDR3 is TGTGCCAGCAGCTACCCGACTAGCGGGGGCGAAGAGACCCAGTACTTC. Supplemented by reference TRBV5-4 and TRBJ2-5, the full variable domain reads ETGVTQSPTHLIKTRGQQVTLRCSSQSGHNTVSWYQQALGQGPQFIFQYYREEENGRGNFPPRFSGLQFPNYSSELNVNALELDDSALYLCASSYPTSGGEETQYFGPGTRLLVL.

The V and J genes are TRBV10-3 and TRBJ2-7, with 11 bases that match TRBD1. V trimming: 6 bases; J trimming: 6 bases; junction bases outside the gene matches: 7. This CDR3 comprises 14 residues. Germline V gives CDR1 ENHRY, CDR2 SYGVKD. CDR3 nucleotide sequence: TGTGCCATCAGGCCCGGGACAGGGGGTAGCGAGCAGTACTTC. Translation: CAIRPGTGGSEQYF.

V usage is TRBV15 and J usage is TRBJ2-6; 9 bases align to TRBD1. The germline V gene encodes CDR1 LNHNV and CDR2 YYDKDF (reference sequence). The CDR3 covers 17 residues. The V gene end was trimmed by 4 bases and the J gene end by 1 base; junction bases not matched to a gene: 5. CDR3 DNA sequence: TGTGCCACCAGCATGGGACAGGGTGGATCTGGGGCCAACGTCCTGACTTTC. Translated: CATSMGQGGSGANVLTF.

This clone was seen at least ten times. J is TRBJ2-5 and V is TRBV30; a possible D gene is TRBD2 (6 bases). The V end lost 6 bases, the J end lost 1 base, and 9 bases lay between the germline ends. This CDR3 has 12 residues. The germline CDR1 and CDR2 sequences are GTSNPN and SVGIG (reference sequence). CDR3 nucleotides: TGTGCCTGCGCGGGATTCCAAGAGACCCAGTACTTC. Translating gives CACAGFQETQYF.

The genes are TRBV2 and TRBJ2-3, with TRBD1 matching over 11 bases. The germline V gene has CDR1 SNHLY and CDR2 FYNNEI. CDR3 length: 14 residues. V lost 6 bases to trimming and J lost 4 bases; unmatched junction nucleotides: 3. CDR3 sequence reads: CASRRDRGSDTQYF. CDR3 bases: TGTGCCAGCAGGCGGGACAGGGGGTCAGATACGCAGTATTTT.

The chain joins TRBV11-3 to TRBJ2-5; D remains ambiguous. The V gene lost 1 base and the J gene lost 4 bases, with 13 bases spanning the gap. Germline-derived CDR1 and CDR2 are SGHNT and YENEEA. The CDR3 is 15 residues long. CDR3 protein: CASSLGAAAPETQYF. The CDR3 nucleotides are TGTGCCAGCAGCTTAGGCGCTGCGGCTCCAGAGACCCAGTACTTC.

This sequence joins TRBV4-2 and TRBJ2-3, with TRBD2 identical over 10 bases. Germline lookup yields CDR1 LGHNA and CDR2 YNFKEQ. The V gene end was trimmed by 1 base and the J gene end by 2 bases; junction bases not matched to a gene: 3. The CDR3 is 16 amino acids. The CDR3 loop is CASSQAGTSDTDTQYF. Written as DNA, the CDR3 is TGTGCCAGCAGCCAAGCCGGGACTAGCGACACAGATACGCAGTATTTT.

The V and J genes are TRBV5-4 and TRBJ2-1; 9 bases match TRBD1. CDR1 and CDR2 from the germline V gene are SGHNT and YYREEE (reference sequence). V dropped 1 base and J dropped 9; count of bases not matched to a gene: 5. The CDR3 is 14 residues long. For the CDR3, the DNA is TGTGCCAGCAGCTTGAGACAGGGGGAGGTTGAGCAGTTCTTC. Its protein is CASSLRQGEVEQFF.

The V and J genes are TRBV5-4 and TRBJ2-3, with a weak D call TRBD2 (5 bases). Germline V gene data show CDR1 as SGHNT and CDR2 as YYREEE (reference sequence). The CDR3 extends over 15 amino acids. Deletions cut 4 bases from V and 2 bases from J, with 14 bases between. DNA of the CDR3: TGTGCCAGCAGCCCGAGGGAACAATACACAGATACGCAGTATTTT. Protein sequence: CASSPREQYTDTQYF.

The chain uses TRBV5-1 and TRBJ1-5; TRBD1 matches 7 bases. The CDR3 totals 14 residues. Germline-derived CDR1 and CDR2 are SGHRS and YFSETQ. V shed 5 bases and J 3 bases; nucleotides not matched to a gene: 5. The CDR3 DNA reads TGCGCCAGCAGGCCTGACAGGGACAATCAGCCCCAGCATTTT. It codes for CASRPDRDNQPQHF.

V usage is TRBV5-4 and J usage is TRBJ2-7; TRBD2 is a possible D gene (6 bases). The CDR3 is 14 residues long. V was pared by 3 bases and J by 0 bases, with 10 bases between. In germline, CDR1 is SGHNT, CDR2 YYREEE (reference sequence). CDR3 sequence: CASSWGESSYEQYF. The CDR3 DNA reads TGTGCCAGCAGCTGGGGGGAGAGCTCCTACGAGCAGTACTTC.

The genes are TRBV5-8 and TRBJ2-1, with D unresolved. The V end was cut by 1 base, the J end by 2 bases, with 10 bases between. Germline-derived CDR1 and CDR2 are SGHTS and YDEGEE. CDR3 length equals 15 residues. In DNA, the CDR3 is TGTGCCAGCAGCTTGAACAGTCCAACCTACAATGAGCAGTTCTTC. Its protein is CASSLNSPTYNEQFF. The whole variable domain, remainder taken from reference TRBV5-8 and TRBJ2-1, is EAGVTQSPTHLIKTRGQQATLRCSPISGHTSVYWYQQALGLGLQFLLWYDEGEERNRGNFPPRFSGRQFPNYSSELNVNALELEDSALYLCASSLNSPTYNEQFFGPGTRLTVL.

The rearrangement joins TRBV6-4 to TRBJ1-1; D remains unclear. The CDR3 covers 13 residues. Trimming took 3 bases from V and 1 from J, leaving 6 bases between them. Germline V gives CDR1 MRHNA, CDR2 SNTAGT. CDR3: CASSETGNTEAFF. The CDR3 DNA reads TGTGCCAGCAGTGAAACTGGGAACACTGAAGCTTTCTTT.

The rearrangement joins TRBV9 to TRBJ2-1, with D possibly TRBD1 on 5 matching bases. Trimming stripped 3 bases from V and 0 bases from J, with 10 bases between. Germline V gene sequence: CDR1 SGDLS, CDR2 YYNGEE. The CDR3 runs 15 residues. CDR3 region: CASSEDSSSYNEQFF. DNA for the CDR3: TGTGCCAGCAGCGAAGACAGCAGCTCCTACAATGAGCAGTTCTTC.

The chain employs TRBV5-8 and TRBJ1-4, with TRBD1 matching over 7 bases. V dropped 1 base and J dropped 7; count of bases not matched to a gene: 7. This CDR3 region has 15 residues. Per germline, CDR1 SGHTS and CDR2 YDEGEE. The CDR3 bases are TGTGCCAGCAGCTTGATTAGGGGGCCGATTGAAAAACTGTTTTTT. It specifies CASSLIRGPIEKLFF.

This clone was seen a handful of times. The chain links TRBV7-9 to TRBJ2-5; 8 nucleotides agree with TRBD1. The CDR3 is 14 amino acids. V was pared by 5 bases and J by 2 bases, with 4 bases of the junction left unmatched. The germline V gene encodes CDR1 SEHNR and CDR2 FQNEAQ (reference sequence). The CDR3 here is CASSDRGLQETQYF. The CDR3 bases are TGTGCCAGCAGCGACAGGGGCCTACAAGAGACCCAGTACTTC.